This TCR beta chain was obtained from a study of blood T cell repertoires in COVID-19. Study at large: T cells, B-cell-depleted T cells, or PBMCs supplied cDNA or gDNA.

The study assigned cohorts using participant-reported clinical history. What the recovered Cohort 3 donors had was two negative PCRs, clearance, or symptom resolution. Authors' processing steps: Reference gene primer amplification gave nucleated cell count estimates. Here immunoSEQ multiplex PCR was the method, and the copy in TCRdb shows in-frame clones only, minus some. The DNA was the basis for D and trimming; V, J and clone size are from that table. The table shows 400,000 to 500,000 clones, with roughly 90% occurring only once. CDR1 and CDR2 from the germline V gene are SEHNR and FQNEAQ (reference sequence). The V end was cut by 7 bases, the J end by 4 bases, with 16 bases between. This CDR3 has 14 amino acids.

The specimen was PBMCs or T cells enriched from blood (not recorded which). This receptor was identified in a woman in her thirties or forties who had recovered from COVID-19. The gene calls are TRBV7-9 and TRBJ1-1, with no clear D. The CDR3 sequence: CASIESGAATEAFF. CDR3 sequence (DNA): TGTGCCAGCATCGAATCGGGTGCAGCCACTGAAGCTTTCTTT.